Listed below are T cell receptor beta chains from one sample, sequenced in a study of blood T cell repertoires in COVID-19. Method: immunoSEQ multiplex PCR; TCRdb's copy keeps in-frame clones and lacks some. The sample lists about 64,000 clones; around nine tenths were seen once. The sequencing sample was made of peripheral blood. The receptor source for this set is an elderly woman with active COVID-19. Each CDR3 is given with its conserved first and last residue. D genes are given only for firm matches. Clone size is shown for a subset of rows, as once, few, many or a class of expanded clone.

cdr3_aa: CSGYRQTDRTDTQYF
cdr3_nt: TGCAGCGGGTACAGGCAAACCGACCGCACAGATACGCAGTATTTT
d_call: -
v_call: TRBV29-1
j_call: TRBJ2-3
clone_size: -

cdr3_aa: CASSQDPHSTGELFF
cdr3_nt: TGTGCCAGCAGCCAAGACCCCCATAGCACCGGGGAGCTGTTTTTT
d_call: -
v_call: TRBV4-2
j_call: TRBJ2-2
clone_size: -

cdr3_aa: CASSLVPAGANNEQFF
cdr3_nt: TGCGCCAGCAGCTTGGTCCCTGCGGGGGCAAACAATGAGCAGTTCTTC
d_call: -
v_call: TRBV5-1
j_call: TRBJ2-1
clone_size: -

cdr3_aa: CASSWDFYYEQYF
cdr3_nt: TGCGCCAGCAGCTGGGACTTCTACTACGAGCAGTACTTC
d_call: -
v_call: TRBV5-1
j_call: TRBJ2-7
clone_size: -

cdr3_aa: CASRRTPNYGYTF
cdr3_nt: TGTGCCAGCAGAAGGACACCCAACTATGGCTACACCTTC
d_call: -
v_call: TRBV6-5
j_call: TRBJ1-2
clone_size: once

cdr3_aa: CASSLSQSNQPQHF
cdr3_nt: TGTGCCAGCAGCCTTTCACAAAGCAATCAGCCCCAGCATTTT
d_call: -
v_call: TRBV7-8
j_call: TRBJ1-5
clone_size: -

cdr3_aa: CASSLLAGVSYNEQFF
cdr3_nt: TGTGCCAGTAGCCTACTAGCGGGAGTATCCTACAATGAGCAGTTCTTC
d_call: TRBD2
v_call: TRBV19
j_call: TRBJ2-1
clone_size: -

cdr3_aa: CASTNSNSGGAGWRTGELFF
cdr3_nt: TGTGCCAGTACTAATTCAAATAGCGGGGGGGCCGGGTGGAGAACCGGGGAGCTGTTTTTT
d_call: TRBD2
v_call: TRBV19
j_call: TRBJ2-2
clone_size: -

cdr3_aa: CASSHGRDPGDTGELFF
cdr3_nt: TGTGCCAGCAGCCATGGGCGGGACCCGGGGGACACCGGGGAGCTGTTTTTT
d_call: -
v_call: TRBV3-1/TRBV3-2
j_call: TRBJ2-2
clone_size: -

cdr3_aa: CASSYSGTGNTEAFF
cdr3_nt: TGTGCCAGCAGTTACTCCGGGACAGGGAACACTGAAGCTTTCTTT
d_call: TRBD1
v_call: TRBV6-5
j_call: TRBJ1-1
clone_size: -

cdr3_aa: CASSLQGGYGYTF
cdr3_nt: TGTGCCAGCAGTTTACAGGGGGGCTATGGCTACACCTTC
d_call: TRBD1
v_call: TRBV12-3/TRBV12-4
j_call: TRBJ1-2
clone_size: -

cdr3_aa: CASSKLTGFHYGYTF
cdr3_nt: TGCGCCAGCAGCAAACTTACAGGATTCCACTATGGCTACACCTTC
d_call: -
v_call: TRBV4-1
j_call: TRBJ1-2
clone_size: -

cdr3_aa: CASSLAGTGLTGELFF
cdr3_nt: TGTGCCAGCAGCTTGGCCGGGACAGGGCTTACCGGGGAGCTGTTTTTT
d_call: TRBD1
v_call: TRBV5-4
j_call: TRBJ2-2
clone_size: -

cdr3_aa: CASSIWRGANYGYTF
cdr3_nt: TGTGCCAGTAGTATATGGAGGGGAGCTAACTATGGCTACACCTTC
d_call: -
v_call: TRBV19
j_call: TRBJ1-2
clone_size: -

cdr3_aa: CASSPTRSGETQYF
cdr3_nt: TGCGCCAGCAGCCCTACTAGGTCAGGAGAGACCCAGTACTTC
d_call: -
v_call: TRBV5-1
j_call: TRBJ2-5
clone_size: -

cdr3_aa: CASRGQPTEAFF
cdr3_nt: TGTGCCAGCAGGGGACAGCCCACTGAAGCTTTCTTT
d_call: TRBD1
v_call: TRBV2
j_call: TRBJ1-1
clone_size: -

cdr3_aa: CASRIHRGPAQPQHF
cdr3_nt: TGTGCCAGCAGGATCCACAGGGGGCCAGCTCAGCCCCAGCATTTT
d_call: TRBD1
v_call: TRBV28
j_call: TRBJ1-5
clone_size: -

cdr3_aa: CASSIAGIHRKLFF
cdr3_nt: TGTGCCAGTAGTATAGCGGGGATTCACCGAAAACTGTTTTTT
d_call: -
v_call: TRBV19
j_call: TRBJ1-4
clone_size: -

cdr3_aa: CASSDQDRGLMDEQFF
cdr3_nt: TGCGCCAGCAGTGACCAAGACAGGGGGCTGATGGATGAGCAGTTCTTC
d_call: TRBD1
v_call: TRBV10-2
j_call: TRBJ2-1
clone_size: -

cdr3_aa: CASSSGQVLNTGELFF
cdr3_nt: TGTGCCAGCAGCTCGGGACAGGTCCTGAACACCGGGGAGCTGTTTTTT
d_call: TRBD1
v_call: TRBV5-8
j_call: TRBJ2-2
clone_size: -

cdr3_aa: CASSGGGFGNQPQHF
cdr3_nt: TGTGCCAGCAGTGGGGGAGGGTTTGGCAATCAGCCCCAGCATTTT
d_call: -
v_call: TRBV2
j_call: TRBJ1-5
clone_size: -

cdr3_aa: CATEGLQGTQPQHF
cdr3_nt: TGTGCCACGGAGGGGTTGCAGGGTACTCAGCCCCAGCATTTT
d_call: -
v_call: TRBV28
j_call: TRBJ1-5
clone_size: once

cdr3_aa: CASSLAGGAGYEQYF
cdr3_nt: TGTGCCAGCAGCCTAGCGGGAGGGGCAGGGTACGAGCAGTACTTC
d_call: TRBD2
v_call: TRBV6-6
j_call: TRBJ2-7
clone_size: -

cdr3_aa: CASSSGQVSSYEQYF
cdr3_nt: TGTGCCAGCAGTTCCGGACAGGTGAGCTCCTACGAGCAGTACTTC
d_call: TRBD1
v_call: TRBV28
j_call: TRBJ2-7
clone_size: -

cdr3_aa: CASTTGTGRNTQYF
cdr3_nt: TGTGCCAGCACGACCGGGACAGGGCGCAATACGCAGTATTTT
d_call: TRBD1
v_call: TRBV19
j_call: TRBJ2-3
clone_size: -

cdr3_aa: CASSEPGTHEQYF
cdr3_nt: TGTGCCAGCAGTGAACCCGGGACTCACGAGCAGTACTTC
d_call: -
v_call: TRBV6-1
j_call: TRBJ2-7
clone_size: -

cdr3_aa: CASRGVGGKGKLFF
cdr3_nt: TGTGCCAGCAGGGGGGTCGGGGGAAAGGGAAAACTGTTTTTT
d_call: -
v_call: TRBV2
j_call: TRBJ1-4
clone_size: -

cdr3_aa: CASSLMQSGTEAFF
cdr3_nt: TGTGCCAGCAGTTTAATGCAGTCGGGCACTGAAGCTTTCTTT
d_call: -
v_call: TRBV28
j_call: TRBJ1-1
clone_size: -

cdr3_aa: CASSRLGADNEQFF
cdr3_nt: TGTGCCAGCAGCCGTCTTGGAGCGGACAATGAGCAGTTCTTC
d_call: -
v_call: TRBV14
j_call: TRBJ2-1
clone_size: once

cdr3_aa: CASSLESGVQPEAFF
cdr3_nt: TGCGCCAGCAGCTTGGAATCAGGGGTTCAGCCTGAAGCTTTCTTT
d_call: -
v_call: TRBV5-1
j_call: TRBJ1-1
clone_size: -

cdr3_aa: CASSTARGTPDTQYF
cdr3_nt: TGTGCCAGCAGCACGGCCAGGGGCACCCCAGATACGCAGTATTTT
d_call: -
v_call: TRBV5-4
j_call: TRBJ2-3
clone_size: -

cdr3_aa: CASRNTMTTSYEQYF
cdr3_nt: TGTGCCAGCAGAAATACAATGACTACCTCCTACGAGCAGTACTTC
d_call: -
v_call: TRBV27
j_call: TRBJ2-7
clone_size: -

cdr3_aa: CASSQTGGVGEKLFF
cdr3_nt: TGTGCCAGCAGCCAAACCGGGGGGGTTGGTGAAAAACTGTTTTTT
d_call: -
v_call: TRBV4-2
j_call: TRBJ1-4
clone_size: -

cdr3_aa: CASSLVWAFYNEQFF
cdr3_nt: TGTGCCAGCAGCTTAGTGTGGGCTTTCTACAATGAGCAGTTCTTC
d_call: -
v_call: TRBV11-2
j_call: TRBJ2-1
clone_size: -

cdr3_aa: CASSTGQALTGELFF
cdr3_nt: TGTGCCAGTAGTACCGGACAGGCTTTAACCGGGGAGCTGTTTTTT
d_call: TRBD1
v_call: TRBV19
j_call: TRBJ2-2
clone_size: -

cdr3_aa: CASSPGQLTGELFF
cdr3_nt: TGTGCCAGCAGTCCGGGACAGCTCACCGGGGAGCTGTTTTTT
d_call: TRBD1
v_call: TRBV28
j_call: TRBJ2-2
clone_size: -

cdr3_aa: CASSNRRSRANTGELFF
cdr3_nt: TGTGCCAGCAGCAACAGGCGGAGCAGAGCGAACACCGGGGAGCTGTTTTTT
d_call: -
v_call: TRBV28
j_call: TRBJ2-2
clone_size: -

cdr3_aa: CASSKGQGISGNTIYF
cdr3_nt: TGTGCCAGCAGTAAAGGACAGGGCATATCTGGAAACACCATATATTTT
d_call: TRBD1
v_call: TRBV6-1
j_call: TRBJ1-3
clone_size: -

cdr3_aa: CASCGGGDGAPNEQFF
cdr3_nt: TGCGCCAGCTGTGGAGGGGGTGACGGGGCACCGAATGAGCAGTTCTTC
d_call: -
v_call: TRBV10-1
j_call: TRBJ2-1
clone_size: few

cdr3_aa: CASSHPGGAYEQYF
cdr3_nt: TGCGCCAGCAGCCACCCTGGGGGGGCCTACGAGCAGTACTTC
d_call: TRBD2
v_call: TRBV4-1
j_call: TRBJ2-7
clone_size: -

cdr3_aa: CASRGLAGSYNEQFF
cdr3_nt: TGTGCCAGCAGAGGACTAGCGGGATCCTACAATGAGCAGTTCTTC
d_call: TRBD2
v_call: TRBV27
j_call: TRBJ2-1
clone_size: -

cdr3_aa: CATSGTGDQPQHF
cdr3_nt: TGTGCCACATCCGGGACAGGGGATCAGCCCCAGCATTTT
d_call: TRBD1
v_call: TRBV2
j_call: TRBJ1-5
clone_size: -

cdr3_aa: CATSRDLGGGLETQYF
cdr3_nt: TGTGCCACCAGCAGAGATCTCGGAGGGGGCCTAGAGACCCAGTACTTC
d_call: -
v_call: TRBV15
j_call: TRBJ2-5
clone_size: -

cdr3_aa: CASSLTDRVSIEQFF
cdr3_nt: TGTGCCAGCAGCCTTACGGACAGGGTATCAATTGAGCAGTTCTTC
d_call: TRBD1
v_call: TRBV5-5
j_call: TRBJ2-1
clone_size: -

cdr3_aa: CASSSDTGELFF
cdr3_nt: TGTGCCAGCAGCTCCGACACCGGGGAGCTGTTTTTT
d_call: -
v_call: TRBV11-2
j_call: TRBJ2-2
clone_size: -

cdr3_aa: CASSSRGNYGYTF
cdr3_nt: TGTGCCAGCAGCTCCAGGGGTAACTATGGCTACACCTTC
d_call: -
v_call: TRBV5-4
j_call: TRBJ1-2
clone_size: -

cdr3_aa: CASRPPGLAGYEQFF
cdr3_nt: TGCGCCAGCAGACCTCCGGGACTAGCGGGGTATGAGCAGTTCTTC
d_call: TRBD2
v_call: TRBV5-1
j_call: TRBJ2-1
clone_size: -

cdr3_aa: CASSVHGTNEKLFF
cdr3_nt: TGCGCCAGCAGCGTCCACGGTACTAATGAAAAACTGTTTTTT
d_call: -
v_call: TRBV5-1
j_call: TRBJ1-4
clone_size: -

cdr3_aa: CASSVAAAGNEKLFF
cdr3_nt: TGTGCCAGCAGCGTAGCGGCGGCAGGGAATGAAAAACTGTTTTTT
d_call: -
v_call: TRBV9
j_call: TRBJ1-4
clone_size: -

cdr3_aa: CASSLGTSNEQFF
cdr3_nt: TGCGCCAGCAGCCTCGGGACTAGCAATGAGCAGTTCTTC
d_call: TRBD2
v_call: TRBV5-1
j_call: TRBJ2-1
clone_size: -